The 32 T cell receptor beta chains below were found in one sample sequenced in a study of memory CD8 T cells in hepatitis C reinfection. Sample time point: peak reinfection, 3 to 8 weeks after reinfection detection. Sorted cells were sequenced directly ex vivo without any in vitro expansion. Only in-frame clones appear in the TCRdb table, and some are missing; sequencing was by immunoSEQ multiplex PCR. The data show under 50,000 clones, with around 87% seen just once and around 1.2% held by the top ten. Material for sequencing was naive CD8+ T cells sorted from blood. Source of these receptors: a man between 18 and 35 years old with hepatitis C virus infection.

V is TRBV27 and J is TRBJ2-7, with a possible D match to TRBD2 (6 bases). V dropped 4 bases and J dropped 3 bases, with 22 bases sitting between them. The CDR3 runs 17 residues. Germline CDR1 and CDR2: MNHEY and SMNVEV (reference sequence). This CDR3 reads CASSYSPPRDFHYEQYV. Written as DNA, the CDR3 is TGTGCCAGCAGTTACAGTCCCCCCCGGGACTTTCACTACGAGCAGTACGTC.

The CDR3 nucleotides read TGTGCCACCAGCACCCGACTAGGGGGGGAATTAAACACCGGGGAGCTGTTTTTT. Protein: CATSTRLGGELNTGELFF. The chain joins TRBV15 to TRBJ2-2, with TRBD2 as a possible D gene (7 bases). From germline, CDR1 is LNHNV and CDR2 YYDKDF (reference sequence). This CDR3 has 18 residues. Trimming took off 4 bases at V and 2 bases at J, with 20 bases between the two ends.

The CDR3 sequence is CASGPVSSYEQYF. The CDR3 DNA reads TGTGCCAGCGGTCCCGTGAGCTCCTACGAGCAGTACTTC. J is TRBJ2-7 and V is TRBV6-5; D unresolved. This CDR3 contains 13 residues. Germline CDR1 is MNHEY and CDR2 is SVGAGI. The V and J ends lost 8 bases and 0 bases respectively, with 11 bases between them.

The genes are TRBV19 and TRBJ1-1; D gene uncertain. The germline V gene has CDR1 LNHDA and CDR2 SQIVND (reference sequence). The CDR3 is 14 residues long. Trimming removed 7 bases from V and 5 bases from J, with 17 bases in between. The CDR3 loop is CASTPQEVGTEAFF. The CDR3, as DNA: TGTGCCAGTACCCCTCAGGAGGTCGGGACTGAAGCTTTCTTT.

The chain uses TRBV28 and TRBJ1-3; D is perhaps TRBD1 (5 bases). In germline, CDR1 is MDHEN, CDR2 SYDVKM. This CDR3 has 15 amino acids. V lost 5 bases to trimming and J lost 0 bases, with 11 bases between them. CDR3 sequence: CASSPGHYSGNTIYF. CDR3 DNA sequence: TGTGCCAGCAGTCCCGGACACTACTCTGGAAACACCATATATTTT.

This clone appeared a single time. The chain uses TRBV15 and TRBJ2-1; 8 bases fit TRBD2. The germline V gene encodes CDR1 LNHNV and CDR2 YYDKDF (reference sequence). There are 15 residues in the CDR3. J was trimmed by 5 bases and V by 8 bases; bases with no gene match: 11. CDR3 amino acids: CATGGGSLDHNEQFF. Written as DNA, the CDR3 is TGTGCCACCGGCGGGGGGAGTCTGGACCACAATGAGCAGTTCTTC. The full variable domain, completed using reference TRBV15 and TRBJ2-1, is DAMVIQNPRYQVTQFGKPVTLSCSQTLNHNVMYWYQQKSSQAPKLLFHYYDKDFNNEADTPDNFQSRRPNTSFCFLDIRSPGLGDTAMYLCATGGGSLDHNEQFFGPGTRLTVL.

CDR3 protein: CASSLGQGLSTDTQYF. The CDR3 nucleotides are TGCGCCAGCAGCCTCGGACAGGGGCTTAGCACAGATACGCAGTATTTT. The chain carries TRBV4-1 and TRBJ2-3, with 9 bases fitting TRBD1. The CDR3 has 16 residues. Trimming cost V 4 bases and J 0 bases; bases outside gene matches: 5. Germline CDR1 MGHRA, CDR2 YSYEKL.

The chain couples TRBV27 to TRBJ2-1; the D gene is possibly TRBD2 (5 bases). With 6 bases removed from V and 0 bases from J, the gap between germline ends came to 12 bases. From germline, CDR1 is MNHEY and CDR2 SMNVEV (reference sequence). This CDR3 spans 15 amino acids. Here the CDR3 reads CASRDGLGSYNEQFF. The CDR3 DNA reads as TGTGCCAGCAGAGACGGACTTGGCTCCTACAATGAGCAGTTCTTC.

This clone appeared a few times. CDR3: CASSSTGEANYGYTF. The CDR3 nucleotides are TGTGCCAGCAGCTCGACAGGGGAAGCGAACTATGGCTACACCTTC. The chain recombines TRBV5-6 with TRBJ1-2; 8 positions match TRBD1. J was trimmed by 2 bases and V by 3 bases; bases with no gene match: 6. The germline V gene has CDR1 SGHDT and CDR2 YYEEEE. This CDR3 is 15 amino acids long.

The chain carries TRBV5-1 and TRBJ2-1; D may be TRBD1 (5 bases). Looked up from germline, CDR1 is SGHRS and CDR2 is YFSETQ. The CDR3 spans 12 residues. Trimming cost V 0 bases and J 7 bases, with 5 bases left between them. Here the CDR3 DNA reads TGCGCCAGCAGCTTGGAGGGGAATGAGCAGTTCTTC. This sequence encodes CASSLEGNEQFF. The full variable domain, rest sourced from reference TRBV5-1 and TRBJ2-1, is KAGVTQTPRYLIKTRGQQVTLSCSPISGHRSVSWYQQTPGQGLQFLFEYFSETQRNKGNFPGRFSGRQFSNSRSEMNVSTLELGDSALYLCASSLEGNEQFFGPGTRLTVL.

About this clone itself: Other DNA sequences of this sample code for an identical CDR3. V usage is TRBV5-4 and J usage is TRBJ2-5; 10 bases fit TRBD1. Trimming removed 0 bases from V and 4 bases from J; junction bases left unmatched: 6. This CDR3 comprises 16 residues. CDR1 and CDR2 (germline): SGHNT, YYREEE (reference sequence). The CDR3 nucleotides read TGTGCCAGCAGCTTGGAAGGGACAGGGGAGGGAGAGACCCAGTACTTC. Translation gives CASSLEGTGEGETQYF.

The chain is built from TRBV9 and TRBJ2-7, with 7 bases identical to TRBD1. Germline V lookup: CDR1 SGDLS, CDR2 YYNGEE. Trimming removed 2 bases from V and 2 bases from J; junction bases left unmatched: 7. CDR3 length: 15 amino acids. The CDR3 is CASSVMGTETYEQYF. As DNA, the CDR3 is TGTGCCAGCAGCGTCATGGGGACAGAAACCTACGAGCAGTACTTC. Variable domain in full (rest from reference TRBV9 and TRBJ2-7): DSGVTQTPKHLITATGQRVTLRCSPRSGDLSVYWYQQSLDQGLQFLIQYYNGEERAKGNILERFSAQQFPDLHSELNLSSLELGDSALYFCASSVMGTETYEQYFGPGTRLTVT.

The chain carries TRBV10-3 and TRBJ1-5; tentative D call: TRBD1 (5 bases). The CDR3 is 13 residues long. Trimming stripped 11 bases from V and 1 base from J, with 12 bases between. CDR1 ENHRY and CDR2 SYGVKD come from the germline V gene. This CDR3 reads CAAQEQSNQPQHF. The DNA for the CDR3 is TGTGCCGCACAGGAACAGAGCAATCAGCCCCAGCATTTT.

The CDR3 nucleotides are TGTGCCAGCAGCTCCCTCACAGATACGCAGTATTTT. Amino acid sequence: CASSSLTDTQYF. The chain recombines TRBV5-6 with TRBJ2-3; no firm D call. The length of the CDR3 is 12 residues. V lost 3 bases and J lost 2, with 4 bases in between. The germline V gene encodes CDR1 SGHDT and CDR2 YYEEEE.

V gene TRBV4-1 combines with J gene TRBJ2-1; TRBD2 agrees at 9 bases. Trimming cost V 5 bases and J 10 bases; bases outside gene matches: 21. In germline, CDR1 is MGHRA, CDR2 YSYEKL. This CDR3 has 18 amino acids. The CDR3 loop reads CASSAESFSGSHSGEQFF. CDR3 nucleotide sequence: TGCGCCAGCAGCGCCGAGTCCTTTAGCGGGAGCCACTCAGGGGAGCAGTTCTTC.

In this sample, this clone turned up a few times. This chain joins TRBV4-1 and TRBJ1-5; no clear D gene. The V gene's germline CDR1 is MGHRA and CDR2 YSYEKL. V was trimmed by 0 bases and J by 2 bases, leaving 11 bases between them. The CDR3 covers 16 residues. The CDR3 reads CASSQDPYSGNQPQHF. In DNA, the CDR3 is TGCGCCAGCAGCCAAGATCCATATAGTGGCAATCAGCCCCAGCATTTT.

The genes are TRBV10-3 and TRBJ1-4, with 7 nucleotides matching TRBD1. CDR1 ENHRY and CDR2 SYGVKD come from the germline V gene. V was clipped by 10 bases and J by 5 bases; unmatched bases: 7. There are 13 residues in the CDR3. CDR3 residues: CANPGGGNEKLFF. DNA for the CDR3: TGTGCCAACCCAGGGGGTGGAAATGAAAAACTGTTTTTT.

The V and J genes are TRBV5-1 and TRBJ1-2; the D is unclear. V lost 3 bases to trimming and J lost 0 bases, with 12 bases between them. Germline V CDR1 and CDR2: SGHRS, YFSETQ. This CDR3 is built from 15 residues. The CDR3 protein is CASSWASPANYGYTF. The CDR3, as DNA: TGCGCCAGCAGCTGGGCCTCGCCCGCTAACTATGGCTACACCTTC.

V is TRBV9 and J is TRBJ2-3; 9 bases map to TRBD1. The CDR3 is made up of 16 amino acids. Trimming removed 4 bases from V and 5 bases from J; junction bases left unmatched: 11. CDR1 is SGDLS, CDR2 YYNGEE, per germline. CDR3 DNA: TGTGCCAGCAGCCGAAGGTATGGACAGGGGAAAGATACGCAGTATTTT. It encodes CASSRRYGQGKDTQYF.

V is TRBV5-8 and J is TRBJ2-5, with 7 bases fitting TRBD1. The CDR3 loop spans 14 amino acids. Trimming took 4 bases from V and 1 from J; bases not matched to a gene: 4. The germline gives CDR1 SGHTS, CDR2 YDEGEE. Written as DNA, the CDR3 is TGTGCCAGCAGCCTCGGGACAGCCCAAGAGACCCAGTACTTC. This encodes CASSLGTAQETQYF.

The chain has TRBV6-1 and TRBJ1-2; D unclear. Trimming shortened V by 5 bases and J by 2 bases, and 15 bases separated the two germline ends. The length of the CDR3 is 15 residues. Germline V CDR1 and CDR2: MNHNS, SASEGT. CDR3 in amino acids: CASSFQGELNYGYTF. Here the CDR3 DNA reads TGTGCCAGCAGTTTCCAAGGAGAGCTGAACTATGGCTACACCTTC.

The chain links TRBV4-3 to TRBJ2-1; 10 bases are a match to TRBD2. The V segment lost 0 bases and the J segment 4 bases; nucleotides outside the gene matches: 6. Germline CDR1 is LGHNA and CDR2 is YSLEER. The CDR3 is made up of 17 amino acids. The CDR3 DNA reads as TGCGCCAGCAGCCAAGATAGGGCTAGCGGGGGATACAATGAGCAGTTCTTC. Its translation: CASSQDRASGGYNEQFF.

V is TRBV5-1 and J is TRBJ2-5; TRBD1 agrees at 7 bases. V shed 2 bases and J 2 bases; nucleotides not matched to a gene: 6. Germline V lookup: CDR1 SGHRS, CDR2 YFSETQ. This CDR3 has 15 residues. In DNA form, the CDR3 reads TGCGCCAGCAGCTTTGAGACAGGGCGTCAAGAGACCCAGTACTTC. Translation: CASSFETGRQETQYF.

J is TRBJ1-1 and V is TRBV5-4, with 7 bases identical to TRBD1. The CDR3 sequence is 14 residues long. Trimming removed 0 bases from V and 5 bases from J; junction bases left unmatched: 4. CDR1 and CDR2 from the germline V gene are SGHNT and YYREEE (reference sequence). DNA of the CDR3: TGTGCCAGCAGCTTGGAGACAGGGAGGACTGAAGCTTTCTTT. Translating gives CASSLETGRTEAFF.

This CDR3 reads CACTGGANTGELFF. The CDR3 region has the DNA TGTGCCTGCACAGGGGGCGCGAACACCGGGGAGCTGTTTTTT. The V and J genes are TRBV30 and TRBJ2-2; the match to TRBD1 covers 9 bases. The junction had 2 bases not matched to a gene; V was cut back by 6 bases and J by 0 bases. This CDR3 contains 14 residues. Germline CDR1 GTSNPN, CDR2 SVGIG (reference sequence).

This sequence joins TRBV5-4 and TRBJ1-2; the D gene is possibly TRBD1 (5 bases). Germline CDR1 is SGHNT and CDR2 is YYREEE (reference sequence). Trimming cost V 3 bases and J 7 bases, with 7 bases left between them. The CDR3 sequence is 11 residues long. In DNA, the CDR3 is TGTGCCAGCAGCTGGGGGGGTGGCTACACCTTC. Translation gives CASSWGGGYTF.

The chain joins TRBV27 to TRBJ2-3; D not certain. Trimming left V 1 base short and J 4 bases short, with 12 bases between. The germline CDR1 and CDR2 sequences are MNHEY and SMNVEV (reference sequence). The CDR3 totals 15 residues. CDR3 residues: CASSLFGSRADTQYF. CDR3 coding DNA: TGTGCCAGCAGTTTATTCGGCTCCCGGGCAGATACGCAGTATTTT.

The V and J genes are TRBV5-1 and TRBJ2-6, with 12 bases matching TRBD1. There are 18 residues in the CDR3. V was clipped by 2 bases and J by 2 bases; unmatched bases: 5. Germline V gene lookup returns CDR1 SGHRS and CDR2 YFSETQ. CDR3 sequence (DNA): TGCGCCAGCAGCTTATTGGGACAGGGGGCGCCTGGGGCCAACGTCCTGACTTTC. Translated, it gives CASSLLGQGAPGANVLTF. The whole variable domain, remainder taken from reference TRBV5-1 and TRBJ2-6, is KAGVTQTPRYLIKTRGQQVTLSCSPISGHRSVSWYQQTPGQGLQFLFEYFSETQRNKGNFPGRFSGRQFSNSRSEMNVSTLELGDSALYLCASSLLGQGAPGANVLTFGAGSRLTVL.

V and J are TRBV27 and TRBJ1-1; TRBD1 might be the D (5 bases). The CDR3 totals 16 residues. V was trimmed by 4 bases and J by 4 bases, leaving 19 bases between them. Germline CDR1 is MNHEY and CDR2 is SMNVEV (reference sequence). CDR3 sequence reads: CASSSNLGGAGTEAFF. As DNA, the CDR3 is TGTGCCAGCAGTTCCAACCTAGGAGGGGCTGGCACTGAAGCTTTCTTT.

The chain links TRBV4-1 to TRBJ1-6; weak D call: TRBD1 (5 bases). The V gene's germline CDR1 is MGHRA and CDR2 YSYEKL. V lost 0 bases and J lost 2, with 11 bases in between. CDR3 length: 17 amino acids. As DNA, the CDR3 is TGCGCCAGCAGCCAAGATCAACAGACAGCCTATAATTCACCCCTCCACTTT. This translates into CASSQDQQTAYNSPLHF.

The chain recombines TRBV15 with TRBJ2-5, with D possibly TRBD2 on 6 matching bases. The germline CDR1 and CDR2 sequences are LNHNV and YYDKDF (reference sequence). V was cut by 0 bases and J by 5 bases, with 16 bases left in between. This CDR3 comprises 16 residues. CDR3 nucleotide sequence: TGTGCCACCAGCAGAGAGATTGGGACTGGGGGGGAGACCCAGTACTTC. Protein product: CATSREIGTGGETQYF.

The rearrangement links TRBV5-5 to TRBJ1-5, with D possibly being TRBD1 (5 bases). The CDR3 contains 15 residues. With 0 bases removed from V and 0 bases from J, the gap between germline ends came to 7 bases. Germline CDR1 reads SGHKS; CDR2 reads YYEKEE (reference sequence). Written as DNA, the CDR3 is TGTGCCAGCAGCTTGGAGGGGTATAGCAATCAGCCCCAGCATTTT. It codes for CASSLEGYSNQPQHF.